This entry concerns a single TCR beta chain. The sample belongs to a study of regulatory T cells in long-lasting Graves disease. The germline gives CDR1 KGHDR, CDR2 SFDVKD. Trimming cost V 10 bases and J 4 bases; bases outside gene matches: 8. The CDR3 has 14 amino acids. Sequencing libraries for TCR beta were prepared with iRepertoire HTBI primers and Arm-PCR of CDR3 regions. TCRdb redid the calling of the multiplex PCR reads with MiXCR, one entry per CDR3 protein. This sample has about 470,000 distinct CDR3 sequences, with under 25% found just once. The time point is: persistent/refractory GD, antithyroid drugs over 5 years with positive TRAb. After RNA was extracted from PBMCs, the TCR library was made from it.

This sequence was found in a female donor with Graves disease. This rearrangement joins TRBV24-1 to TRBJ2-2, with 7 bases lining up with TRBD2. Source: peripheral blood mononuclear cells (PBMCs), taken when the disease was refractory, from a patient treated with antithyroid drugs. The CDR3 here is CATSGGSTTGELFF. DNA of the CDR3: TGTGCCACTTCAGGCGGGAGTACCACCGGGGAGCTGTTTTTT.